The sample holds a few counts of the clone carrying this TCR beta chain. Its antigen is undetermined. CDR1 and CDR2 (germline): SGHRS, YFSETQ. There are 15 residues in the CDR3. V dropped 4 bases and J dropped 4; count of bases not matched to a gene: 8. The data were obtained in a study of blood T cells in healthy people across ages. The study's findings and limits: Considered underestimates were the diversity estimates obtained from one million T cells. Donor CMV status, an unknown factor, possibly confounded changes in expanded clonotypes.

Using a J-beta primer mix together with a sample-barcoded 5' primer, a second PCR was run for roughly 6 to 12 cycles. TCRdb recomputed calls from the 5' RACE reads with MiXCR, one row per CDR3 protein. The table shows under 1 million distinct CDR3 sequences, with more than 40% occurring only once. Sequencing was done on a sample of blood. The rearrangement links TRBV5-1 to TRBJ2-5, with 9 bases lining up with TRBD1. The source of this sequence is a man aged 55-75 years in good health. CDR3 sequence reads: CASSPGQGSIETQYF. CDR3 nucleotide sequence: TGCGCCAGCAGCCCGGGACAGGGAAGTATAGAGACCCAGTACTTC. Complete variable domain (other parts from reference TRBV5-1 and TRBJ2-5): KAGVTQTPRYLIKTRGQQVTLSCSPISGHRSVSWYQQTPGQGLQFLFEYFSETQRNKGNFPGRFSGRQFSNSRSEMNVSTLELGDSALYLCASSPGQGSIETQYFGPGTRLLVL.